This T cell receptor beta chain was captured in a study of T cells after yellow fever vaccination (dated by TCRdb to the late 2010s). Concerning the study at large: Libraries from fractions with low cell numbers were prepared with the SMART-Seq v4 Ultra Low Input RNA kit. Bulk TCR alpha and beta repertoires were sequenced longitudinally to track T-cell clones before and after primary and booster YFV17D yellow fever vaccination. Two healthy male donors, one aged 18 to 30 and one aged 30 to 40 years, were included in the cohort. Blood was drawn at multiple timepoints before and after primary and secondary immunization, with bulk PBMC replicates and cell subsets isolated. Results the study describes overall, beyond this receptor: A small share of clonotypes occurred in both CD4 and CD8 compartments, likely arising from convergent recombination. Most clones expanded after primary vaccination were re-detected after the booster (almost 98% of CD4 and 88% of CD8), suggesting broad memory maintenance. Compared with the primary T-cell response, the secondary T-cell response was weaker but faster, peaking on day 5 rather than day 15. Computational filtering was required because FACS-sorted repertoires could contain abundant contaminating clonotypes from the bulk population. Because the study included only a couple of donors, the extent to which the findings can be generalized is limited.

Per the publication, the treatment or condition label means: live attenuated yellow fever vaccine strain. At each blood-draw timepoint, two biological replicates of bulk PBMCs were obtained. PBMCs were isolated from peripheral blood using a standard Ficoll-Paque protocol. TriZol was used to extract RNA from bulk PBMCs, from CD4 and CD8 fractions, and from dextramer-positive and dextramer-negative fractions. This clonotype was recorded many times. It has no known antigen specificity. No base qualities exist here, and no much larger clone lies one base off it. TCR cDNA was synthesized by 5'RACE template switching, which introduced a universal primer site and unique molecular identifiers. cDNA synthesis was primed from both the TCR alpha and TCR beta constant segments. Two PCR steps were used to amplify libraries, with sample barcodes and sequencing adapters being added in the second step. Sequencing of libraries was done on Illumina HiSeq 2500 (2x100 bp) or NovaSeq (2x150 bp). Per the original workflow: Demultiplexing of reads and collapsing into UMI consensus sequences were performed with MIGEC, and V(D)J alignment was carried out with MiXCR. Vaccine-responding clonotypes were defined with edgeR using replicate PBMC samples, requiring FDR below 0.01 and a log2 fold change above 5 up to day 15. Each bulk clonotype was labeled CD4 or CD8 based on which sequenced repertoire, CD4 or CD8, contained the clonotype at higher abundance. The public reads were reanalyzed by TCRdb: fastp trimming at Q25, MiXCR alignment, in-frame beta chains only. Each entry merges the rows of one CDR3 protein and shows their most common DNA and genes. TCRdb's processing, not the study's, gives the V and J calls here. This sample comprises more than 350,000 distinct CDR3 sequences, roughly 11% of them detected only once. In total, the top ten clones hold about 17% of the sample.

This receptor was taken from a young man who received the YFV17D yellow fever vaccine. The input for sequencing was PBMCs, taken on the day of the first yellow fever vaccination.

The CDR3 has the sequence CASSVVRANTEAFF. The base sequence is TGTGCCAGCAGCGTAGTTCGGGCGAACACTGAAGCTTTCTTT. The V and J segments used are TRBV9 and TRBJ1-1; the D gene is not confidently resolved. CDR1 and CDR2, per the germline V gene, are SGDLS and YYNGEE. V and J are truncated by 0 bases and 1 base respectively, leaving an intervening sequence of 7 bases. The CDR3 runs 14 amino acids, cysteine and phenylalanine included. Of all the DNA, just the CDR3 is kept, 42 bases in frame from base 1.